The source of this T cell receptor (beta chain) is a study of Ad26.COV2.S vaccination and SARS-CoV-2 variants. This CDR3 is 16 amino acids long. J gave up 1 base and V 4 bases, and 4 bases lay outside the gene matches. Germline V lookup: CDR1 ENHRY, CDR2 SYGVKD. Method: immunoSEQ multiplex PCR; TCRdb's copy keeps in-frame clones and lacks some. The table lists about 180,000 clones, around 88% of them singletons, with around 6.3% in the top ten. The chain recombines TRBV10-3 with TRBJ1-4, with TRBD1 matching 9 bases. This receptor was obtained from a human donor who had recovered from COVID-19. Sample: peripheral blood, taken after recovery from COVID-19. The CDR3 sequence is CAISAAGQGTNEKLFF. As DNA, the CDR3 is TGTGCCATCAGTGCAGCGGGACAGGGAACTAATGAAAAACTGTTTTTT.